What follows is one TCR beta chain and its context. V lost 0 bases to trimming and J lost 4 bases; unmatched junction nucleotides: 15. Germline values: CDR1 GTSNPN, CDR2 SVGIG (reference sequence). The CDR3 has 18 amino acids. Recruitment covered roughly 22 US areas and drew participants whose ages spanned about 18 to 100 years. The sample is drawn from a study of blood T cell repertoires in COVID-19. About the study: Sites in the United States, Italy and Spain provided acute and convalescent COVID-19 samples. T cells, B-cell-depleted T cells, or PBMCs provided the cDNA or gDNA that served as material.

Libraries were prepared by immunoSEQ multiplex PCR; TCRdb keeps only in-frame clonotypes and omits some of them. The sample lists 200,000 to 250,000 clones, roughly 87% occurring once. The sequence was obtained from a young woman with acute COVID-19. Sequenced: PBMCs or T cells enriched from blood (not recorded which). V and J are TRBV30 and TRBJ1-2; 9 bases are shared with TRBD1. The CDR3 loop reads CAWSVRGQGVAAFYGYTF. The CDR3 DNA is TGTGCCTGGAGTGTAAGGGGACAGGGTGTGGCCGCCTTCTATGGCTACACCTTC.